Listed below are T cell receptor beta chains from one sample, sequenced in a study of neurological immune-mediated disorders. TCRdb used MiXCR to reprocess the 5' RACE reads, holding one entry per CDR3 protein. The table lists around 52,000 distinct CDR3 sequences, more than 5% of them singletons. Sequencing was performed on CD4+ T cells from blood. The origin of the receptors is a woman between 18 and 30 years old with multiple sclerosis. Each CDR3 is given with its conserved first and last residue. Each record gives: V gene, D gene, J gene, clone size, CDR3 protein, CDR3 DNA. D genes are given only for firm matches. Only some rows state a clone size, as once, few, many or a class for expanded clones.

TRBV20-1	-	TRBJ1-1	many	CSAREEQVNTEAFF	TGCAGTGCTAGAGAGGAACAGGTGAACACTGAAGCTTTCTTT
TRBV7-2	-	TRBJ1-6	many	CASSLAGIQNSPLHF	TGTGCCAGCAGCTTAGCCGGGATCCAAAATTCACCCCTCCACTTT
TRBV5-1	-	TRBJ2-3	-	CASSLAEGWTDTQYF	TGCGCCAGCAGCTTGGCCGAGGGGTGGACAGATACGCAGTATTTT
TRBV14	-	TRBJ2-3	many	CASSQGIADTQYF	TGTGCCAGCAGCCAAGGGATCGCGGATACGCAGTATTTT
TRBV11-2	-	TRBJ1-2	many	CASSSGSRRNGYTF	TGTGCCAGCAGCTCGGGCTCGAGGCGCAATGGCTACACCTTC
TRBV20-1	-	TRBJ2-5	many	CSAPSVGWVMGETQYF	TGCAGTGCTCCATCCGTGGGTTGGGTAATGGGGGAGACCCAGTACTTC
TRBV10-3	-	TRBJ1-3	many	CATLEDASGNTIYF	TGTGCCACCCTTGAGGACGCCTCTGGAAACACCATATATTTT
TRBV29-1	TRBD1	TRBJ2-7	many	CSARGQTNYEQYF	TGCAGCGCCAGGGGGCAAACCAACTACGAGCAGTACTTC
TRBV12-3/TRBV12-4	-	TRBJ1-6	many	CASSFGGGLSYNSPLHF	TGTGCCAGCAGTTTTGGGGGTGGACTCTCCTATAATTCACCCCTCCACTTT
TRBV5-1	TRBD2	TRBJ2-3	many	CASSFPSGSGTDTQYF	TGCGCCAGCAGCTTTCCAAGCGGGAGTGGTACAGATACGCAGTATTTT
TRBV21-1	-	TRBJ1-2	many	CASSEQGWRYGYTF	TGTGCCAGCAGCGAACAGGGGTGGAGGTATGGCTACACCTTC
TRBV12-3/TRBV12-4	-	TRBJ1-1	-	CASSPRQFTEAFF	TGTGCCAGCAGCCCCAGACAGTTCACTGAAGCTTTCTTT
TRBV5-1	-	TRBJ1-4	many	CASSSERGGALTNEKLFF	TGCGCCAGCAGCTCCGAGCGAGGAGGGGCACTTACCAATGAAAAACTGTTTTTT
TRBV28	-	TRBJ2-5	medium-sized	CASSFYRGGSKYF	TGTGCCAGCAGTTTTTATCGGGGTGGTTCAAAGTACTTC
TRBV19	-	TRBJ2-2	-	CASSIFGQGELFF	TGTGCCAGTAGTATTTTCGGCCAGGGGGAGCTGTTTTTT
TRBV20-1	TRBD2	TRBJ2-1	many	CSARSAGGPSGNEQFF	TGCAGTGCTAGATCTGCGGGAGGGCCCTCGGGGAATGAGCAGTTCTTC
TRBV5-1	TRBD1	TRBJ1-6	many	CASSLRDRSSYNSPLHF	TGCGCCAGCAGCTTGAGGGACAGGAGCTCCTATAATTCACCCCTCCACTTT
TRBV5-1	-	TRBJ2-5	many	CASSRGDHQETQYF	TGCGCCAGCAGCCGCGGTGACCACCAAGAGACCCAGTACTTC
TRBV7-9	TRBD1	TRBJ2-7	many	CAVDGDRGLNEQYF	TGTGCCGTCGACGGGGACAGGGGTCTCAACGAGCAGTACTTC
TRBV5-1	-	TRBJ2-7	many	CASSLRGSQSYEQYF	TGCGCCAGCAGCTTACGGGGGTCCCAGAGCTACGAGCAGTACTTC
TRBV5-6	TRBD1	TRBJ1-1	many	CASSQLKDRARREAFF	TGTGCCAGCAGCCAACTAAAGGACAGGGCTCGCCGTGAAGCTTTCTTT
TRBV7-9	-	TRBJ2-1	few	CASSSLEINEQFF	TGTGCCAGCAGCTCCTTGGAGATCAATGAGCAGTTCTTC
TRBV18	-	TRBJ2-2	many	CASSPPRGNTGELFF	TGTGCCAGCTCACCACCGAGGGGAAACACCGGGGAGCTGTTTTTT
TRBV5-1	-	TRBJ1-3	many	CASSLDHSSGNTIYF	TGCGCCAGCAGCTTGGATCACAGCTCTGGAAACACCATATATTTT
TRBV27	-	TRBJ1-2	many	CASAPERNYGYTF	TGTGCCAGCGCCCCCGAGCGCAACTATGGCTACACCTTC
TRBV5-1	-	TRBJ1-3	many	CASSLNAGTSGNTIYF	TGCGCCAGCAGCTTGAACGCGGGGACCTCTGGAAACACCATATATTTT
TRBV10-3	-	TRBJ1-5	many	CAIRHNSNQPQHF	TGTGCCATCAGACACAATAGCAATCAGCCCCAGCATTTT
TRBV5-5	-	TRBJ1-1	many	CASSLWGQGTEAFF	TGTGCCAGCAGCTTGTGGGGGCAAGGCACTGAAGCTTTCTTT
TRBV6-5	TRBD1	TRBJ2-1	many	CASSSLPVSGQASSYNEQFF	TGTGCCAGCAGCTCATTACCCGTCTCAGGACAGGCCTCTAGTTACAATGAGCAGTTCTTC
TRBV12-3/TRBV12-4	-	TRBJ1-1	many	CASKRTALNTEAFF	TGTGCCAGCAAAAGGACAGCATTGAACACTGAAGCTTTCTTT
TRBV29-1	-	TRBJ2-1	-	CSVRGVSSYNEQFF	TGCAGCGTCCGAGGGGTAAGCTCCTACAATGAGCAGTTCTTC
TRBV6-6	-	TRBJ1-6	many	CASSYLGLDSPLHF	TGTGCCAGCAGTTACTTAGGCCTGGATTCACCCCTCCACTTT
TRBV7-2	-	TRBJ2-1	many	CASSLSVVHHEQFF	TGTGCCAGCAGCTTAAGCGTCGTGCACCATGAGCAGTTCTTC
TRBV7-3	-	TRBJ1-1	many	CASSQTANTEAFF	TGTGCCAGCAGCCAGACAGCCAACACTGAAGCTTTCTTT
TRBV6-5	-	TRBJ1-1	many	CASRPPRTGYTEAFF	TGTGCCAGCAGGCCCCCAAGAACAGGCTACACTGAAGCTTTCTTT
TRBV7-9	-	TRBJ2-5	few	CASSLASVETQYF	TGTGCCAGCAGCCTAGCGTCGGTTGAGACCCAGTACTTC
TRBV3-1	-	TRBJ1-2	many	CASSQGRGRGYTF	TGTGCCAGCAGCCAGGGCAGGGGCCGGGGCTACACCTTC
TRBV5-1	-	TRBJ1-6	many	CASSLRGDMNSPLHF	TGCGCCAGCAGCTTGAGGGGGGATATGAATTCACCCCTCCACTTT
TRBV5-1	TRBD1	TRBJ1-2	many	CASSATGGNGYTF	TGCGCCAGCAGCGCAACAGGGGGCAATGGCTACACCTTC
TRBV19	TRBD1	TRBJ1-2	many	CAGRSQGSDGYTF	TGTGCCGGTAGATCACAGGGGTCGGATGGCTACACCTTC